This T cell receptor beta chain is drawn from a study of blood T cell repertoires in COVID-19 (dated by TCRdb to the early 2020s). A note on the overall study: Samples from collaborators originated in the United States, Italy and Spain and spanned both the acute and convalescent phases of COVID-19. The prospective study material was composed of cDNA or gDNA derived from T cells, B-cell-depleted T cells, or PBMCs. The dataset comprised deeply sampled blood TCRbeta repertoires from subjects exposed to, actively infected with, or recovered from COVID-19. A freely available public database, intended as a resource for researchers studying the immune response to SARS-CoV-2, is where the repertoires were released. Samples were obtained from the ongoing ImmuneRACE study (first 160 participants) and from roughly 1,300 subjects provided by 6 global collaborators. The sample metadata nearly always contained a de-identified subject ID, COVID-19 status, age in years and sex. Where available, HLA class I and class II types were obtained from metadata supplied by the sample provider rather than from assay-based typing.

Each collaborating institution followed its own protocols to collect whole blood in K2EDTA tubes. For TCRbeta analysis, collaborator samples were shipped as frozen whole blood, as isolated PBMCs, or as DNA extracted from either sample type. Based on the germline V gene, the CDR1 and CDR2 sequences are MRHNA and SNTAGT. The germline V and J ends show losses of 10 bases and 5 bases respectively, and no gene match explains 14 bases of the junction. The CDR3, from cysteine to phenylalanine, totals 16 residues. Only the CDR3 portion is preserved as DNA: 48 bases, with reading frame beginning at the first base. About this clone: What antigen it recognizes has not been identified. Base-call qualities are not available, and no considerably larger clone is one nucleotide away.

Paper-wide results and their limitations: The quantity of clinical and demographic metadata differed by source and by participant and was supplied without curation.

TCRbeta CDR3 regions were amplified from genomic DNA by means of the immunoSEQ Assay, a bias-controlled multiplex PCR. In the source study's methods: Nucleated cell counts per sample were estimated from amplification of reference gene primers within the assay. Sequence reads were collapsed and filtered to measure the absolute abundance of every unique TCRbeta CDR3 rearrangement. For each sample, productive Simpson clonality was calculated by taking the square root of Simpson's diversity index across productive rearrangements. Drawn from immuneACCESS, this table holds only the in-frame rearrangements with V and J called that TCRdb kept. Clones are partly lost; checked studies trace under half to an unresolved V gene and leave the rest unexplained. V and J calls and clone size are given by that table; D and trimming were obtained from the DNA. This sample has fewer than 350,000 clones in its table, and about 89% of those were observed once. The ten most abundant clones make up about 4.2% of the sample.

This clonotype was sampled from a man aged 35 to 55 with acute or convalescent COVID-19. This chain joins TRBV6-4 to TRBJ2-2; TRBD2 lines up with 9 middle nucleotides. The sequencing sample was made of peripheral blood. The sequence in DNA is TGTGCCAACGGACTCGCGGGGGGGCCGGGGACCGGGGAGCTGTTTTTT. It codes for CANGLAGGPGTGELFF.